The T cell receptor (beta chain) described here comes from a study of blood T cell repertoires in COVID-19. In the study overall: Collection of acute and convalescent COVID-19 samples took place in the United States, Italy and Spain. PBMCs, B-cell-depleted T cells, or T cells provided the cDNA or gDNA that made up the material.

Profiling relied on immunoSEQ multiplex PCR, and the TCRdb table lists in-frame clones only, not all of them. The sample carries about 440,000 clones, about 87% recorded once. Enrollment of patients from Seattle took place during active infection, with longitudinal follow-up. The receptor was isolated from a woman between 45 and 60 years old with COVID-19, enrolled during active disease. Sequenced sample: peripheral blood.

The CDR3 spells CASSFGADQPQHF. In nucleotides, the CDR3 is TGTGCCAGCAGTTTTGGCGCGGATCAGCCCCAGCATTTT. V usage is TRBV12-3 or TRBV12-4 and J usage is TRBJ1-5; D call uncertain. V lost 3 bases to trimming and J lost 5 bases, with 8 bases between them. The CDR3 totals 13 residues.